This T cell receptor beta chain was sequenced in a study of control samples from healthy donors and cancer patients. Profiled with immunoSEQ multiplex PCR; TCRdb holds only in-frame clones, not every one. Seen here are roughly 84,000 clones, roughly 90% observed once, and the top ten hold approximately 7%. Sequenced input: blood. The TCR originated in a man aged 45-65 years in good health.

CDR3 bases: TGCAGCGCTGGGGACAGGGGATACTATGGCTACACCTTC. Translated: CSAGDRGYYGYTF. The chain joins TRBV29-1 to TRBJ1-2, with TRBD1 identical over 10 bases. V lost 7 bases to trimming and J lost 3 bases; unmatched junction nucleotides: 5. Germline CDR1 and CDR2: SQVTM and ANQGSEA. This CDR3 spans 13 amino acids.